This TCR beta chain was captured in a study of blood T cells in healthy people across ages. Peripheral blood from each donor was collected in a volume of 9.5 to 10 milliliters. The extraction recovered at least 6 micrograms of total RNA per sample. There are many counts of this clonotype. Its antigen remains unidentified. Primers used in a second PCR of roughly 6 to 11 cycles were a sample-barcoded 5' primer and a J-beta primer mix. All samples gave at least 2.5 million CDR3-containing paired-end reads. Each CDR3 protein is one row after TCRdb ran MiXCR on the 5' RACE reads. This table holds about 1.8 million distinct CDR3 sequences, around 48% found once. Study findings and constraints: PBMCs left unsorted prevented a conclusive naive versus antigen-experienced comparison.

The source is a woman aged 40 to 50 in good health. The sequencing sample was made of blood.

CDR3 amino acids: CAISERGMRAGGQETQYF. The CDR3, as DNA: TGTGCCATCAGTGAGCGGGGTATGAGGGCGGGGGGCCAAGAGACCCAGTACTTC. V gene TRBV10-3 combines with J gene TRBJ2-5; 8 positions match TRBD2. The CDR3 is made up of 18 amino acids. The ends lost 2 bases at V and 1 base at J; junction bases unmatched: 12. Germline assignment: CDR1 ENHRY and CDR2 SYGVKD.